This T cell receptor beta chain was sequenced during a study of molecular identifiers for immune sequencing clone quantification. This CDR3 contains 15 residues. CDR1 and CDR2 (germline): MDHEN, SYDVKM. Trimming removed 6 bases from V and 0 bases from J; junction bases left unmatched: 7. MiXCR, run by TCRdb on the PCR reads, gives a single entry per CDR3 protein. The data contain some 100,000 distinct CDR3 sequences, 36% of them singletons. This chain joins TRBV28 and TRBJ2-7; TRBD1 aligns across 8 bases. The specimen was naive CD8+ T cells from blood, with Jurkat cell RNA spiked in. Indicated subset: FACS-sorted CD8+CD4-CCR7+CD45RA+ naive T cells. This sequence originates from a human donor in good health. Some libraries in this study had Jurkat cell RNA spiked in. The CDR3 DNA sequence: TGTGCCAGCAGCCTACAGGGGGTATTCTCCTACGAGCAGTACTTC. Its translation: CASSLQGVFSYEQYF.